This T cell receptor (beta chain) was sequenced in a study of blood T cell repertoires in COVID-19. Sequencing was performed with immunoSEQ multiplex PCR; in TCRdb, only in-frame clones are kept and a portion is missing. The sample holds some 270,000 clones, around 82% seen once. Sample: PBMCs or T cells enriched from blood (not recorded which). The receptor comes from a man aged 50 or older who had recovered from COVID-19.

DNA for the CDR3: TGTGCCAGCAAACAGATGGGAGACGTCTCTGGAAACACCATATATTTT. Its translation is CASKQMGDVSGNTIYF. J is TRBJ1-3 and V is TRBV6-6; D is unresolved. The CDR3 is 16 amino acids. Trimming cost V 7 bases and J 0 bases, with 16 bases left between them. The V gene's germline CDR1 is MNHNY and CDR2 SVGAGI (reference sequence).